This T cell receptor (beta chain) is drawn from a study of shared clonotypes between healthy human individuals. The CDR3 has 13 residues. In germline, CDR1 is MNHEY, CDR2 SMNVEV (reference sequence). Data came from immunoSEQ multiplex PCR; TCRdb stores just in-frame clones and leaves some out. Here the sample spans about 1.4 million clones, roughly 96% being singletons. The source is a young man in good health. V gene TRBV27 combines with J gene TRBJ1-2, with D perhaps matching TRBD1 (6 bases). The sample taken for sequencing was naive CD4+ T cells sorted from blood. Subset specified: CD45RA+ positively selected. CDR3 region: CGPGGQANYGYTF. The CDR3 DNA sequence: TGTGGGCCGGGGGGGCAAGCTAACTATGGCTACACCTTC.